This T cell receptor beta chain comes out of a study of blood T cell repertoires in COVID-19. The CDR3 contains 12 residues. Trimming removed 7 bases from V and 5 bases from J, with 9 bases in between. CDR1 is SEHNR and CDR2 is FQNEAQ in the germline V gene (reference sequence). Categorization into cohorts depended on clinical history that participants reported. This clone was seen only a few times. TCRdb's table, derived via immunoSEQ multiplex PCR, lists solely in-frame clones and lacks some. The top ten hold 1.9% of the sample, which has some 250,000 clones, approximately 83% seen once. The source material was PBMCs or T cells enriched from blood (not recorded which). This sequence was found in a woman aged 45-59 years who had recovered from COVID-19. The rearrangement joins TRBV7-9 to TRBJ2-1; D is undetermined. CDR3 nucleotides: TGTGCCAGCACCAAAGACAACAATGAGCAGTTCTTC. Its translation: CASTKDNNEQFF.